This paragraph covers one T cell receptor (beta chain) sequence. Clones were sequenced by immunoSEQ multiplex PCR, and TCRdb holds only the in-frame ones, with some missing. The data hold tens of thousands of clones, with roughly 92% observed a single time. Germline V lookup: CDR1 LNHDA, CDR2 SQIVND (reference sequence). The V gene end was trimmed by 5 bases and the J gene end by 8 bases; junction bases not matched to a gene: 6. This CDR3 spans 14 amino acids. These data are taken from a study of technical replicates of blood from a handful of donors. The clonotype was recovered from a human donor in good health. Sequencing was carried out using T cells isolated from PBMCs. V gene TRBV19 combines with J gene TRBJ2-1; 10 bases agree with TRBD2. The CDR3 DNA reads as TGTGCCAGTAGTCGGACTAGCGGAGGGGATGAGCAGTTCTTC. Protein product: CASSRTSGGDEQFF.